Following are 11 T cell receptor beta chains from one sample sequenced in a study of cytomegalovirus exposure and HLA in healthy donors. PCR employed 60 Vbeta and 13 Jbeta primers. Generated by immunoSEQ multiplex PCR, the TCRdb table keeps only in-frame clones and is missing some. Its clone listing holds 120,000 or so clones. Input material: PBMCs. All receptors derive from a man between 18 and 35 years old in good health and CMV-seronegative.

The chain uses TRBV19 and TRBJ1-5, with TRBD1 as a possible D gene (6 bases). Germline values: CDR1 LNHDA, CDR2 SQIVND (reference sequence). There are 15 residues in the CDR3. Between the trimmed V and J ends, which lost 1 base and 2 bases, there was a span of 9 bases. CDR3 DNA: TGTGCCAGTAGTATAGGGGACACACGCAATCAGCCCCAGCATTTT. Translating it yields CASSIGDTRNQPQHF. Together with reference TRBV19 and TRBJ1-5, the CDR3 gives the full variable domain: DGGITQSPKYLFRKEGQNVTLSCEQNLNHDAMYWYRQDPGQGLRLIYYSQIVNDFQKGDIAEGYSVSREKKESFPLTVTSAQKNPTAFYLCASSIGDTRNQPQHFGDGTRLSIL.

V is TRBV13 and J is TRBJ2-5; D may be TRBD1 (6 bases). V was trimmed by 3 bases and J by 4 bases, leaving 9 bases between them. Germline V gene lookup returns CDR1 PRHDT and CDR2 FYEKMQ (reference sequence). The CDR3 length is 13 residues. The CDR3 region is CASSFRGRETQYF. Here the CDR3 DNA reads TGTGCCAGCAGCTTTAGGGGGAGAGAGACCCAGTACTTC.

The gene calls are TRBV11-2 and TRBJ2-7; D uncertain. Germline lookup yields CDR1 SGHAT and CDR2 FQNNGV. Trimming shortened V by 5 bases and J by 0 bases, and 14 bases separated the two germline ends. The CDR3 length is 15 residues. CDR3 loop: CASSARLVSSYEQYF. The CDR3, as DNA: TGTGCCAGCAGCGCTCGACTCGTTAGCTCCTACGAGCAGTACTTC.

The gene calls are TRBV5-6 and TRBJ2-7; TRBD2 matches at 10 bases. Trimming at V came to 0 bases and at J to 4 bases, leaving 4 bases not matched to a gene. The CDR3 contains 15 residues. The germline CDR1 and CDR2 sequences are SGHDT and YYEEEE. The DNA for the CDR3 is TGTGCCAGCAGCTTGGCCCCTAGCGGGGGATACGAGCAGTACTTC. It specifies CASSLAPSGGYEQYF.

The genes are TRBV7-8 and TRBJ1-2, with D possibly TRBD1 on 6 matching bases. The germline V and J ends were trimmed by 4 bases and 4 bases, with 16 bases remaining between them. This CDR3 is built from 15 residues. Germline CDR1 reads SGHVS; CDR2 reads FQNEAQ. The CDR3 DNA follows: TGTGCCAGCAGCTCAAGGACAGAAAATTCCTATGGCTACACCTTC. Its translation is CASSSRTENSYGYTF.

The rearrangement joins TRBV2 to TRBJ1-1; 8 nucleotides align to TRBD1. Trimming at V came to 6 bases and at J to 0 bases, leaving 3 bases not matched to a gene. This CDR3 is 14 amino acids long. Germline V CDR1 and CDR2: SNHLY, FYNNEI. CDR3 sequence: CASSLTGVNTEAFF. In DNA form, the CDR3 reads TGTGCCAGCAGCCTGACAGGGGTGAACACTGAAGCTTTCTTT.

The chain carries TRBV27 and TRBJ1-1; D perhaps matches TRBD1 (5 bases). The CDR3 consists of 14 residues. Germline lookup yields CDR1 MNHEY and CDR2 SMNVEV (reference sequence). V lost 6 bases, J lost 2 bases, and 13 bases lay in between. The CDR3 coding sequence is TGTGCCAGCAGCCACACAGGCTACAACACTGAAGCTTTCTTT. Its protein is CASSHTGYNTEAFF.

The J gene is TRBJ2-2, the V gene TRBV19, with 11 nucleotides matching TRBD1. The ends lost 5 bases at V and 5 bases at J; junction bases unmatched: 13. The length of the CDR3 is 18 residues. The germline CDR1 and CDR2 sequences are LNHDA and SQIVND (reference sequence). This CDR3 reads CASSPADRGPRGTGELFF. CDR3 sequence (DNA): TGTGCCAGTAGTCCCGCGGACAGGGGGCCCCGTGGGACCGGGGAGCTGTTTTTT.

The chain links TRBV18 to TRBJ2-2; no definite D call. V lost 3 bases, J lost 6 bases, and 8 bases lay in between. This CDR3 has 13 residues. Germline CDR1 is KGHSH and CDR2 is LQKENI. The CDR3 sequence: CASSPIESGELFF. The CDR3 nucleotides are TGTGCCAGCTCACCCATCGAGTCCGGGGAGCTGTTTTTT.

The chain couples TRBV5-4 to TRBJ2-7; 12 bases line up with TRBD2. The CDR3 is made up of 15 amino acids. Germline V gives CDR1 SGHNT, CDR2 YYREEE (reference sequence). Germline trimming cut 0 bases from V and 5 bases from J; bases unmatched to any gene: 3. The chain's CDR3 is CASSLGRLAGDEQYF. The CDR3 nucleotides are TGTGCCAGCAGCTTGGGGAGACTAGCGGGAGACGAGCAGTACTTC.

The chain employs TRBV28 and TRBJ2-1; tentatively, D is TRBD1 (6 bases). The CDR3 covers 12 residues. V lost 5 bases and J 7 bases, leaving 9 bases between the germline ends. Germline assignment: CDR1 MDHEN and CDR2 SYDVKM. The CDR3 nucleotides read TGTGCCAGCAGTCGGACAGAAAATGAGCAGTTCTTC. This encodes CASSRTENEQFF. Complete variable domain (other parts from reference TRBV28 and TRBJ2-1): DVKVTQSSRYLVKRTGEKVFLECVQDMDHENMFWYRQDPGLGLRLIYFSYDVKMKEKGDIPEGYSVSREKKERFSLILESASTNQTSMYLCASSRTENEQFFGPGTRLTVL.